The 20 T cell receptor beta chains given below trace back to one sample, sequenced in a study of T cells in Graves' hyperthyroidism and ophthalmopathy. The TCR beta CDR3 regions underwent amplification using RNA transcripts as the source. Primed by the HTBI set, a first-round RT-PCR was run on the TCR CDR3. TCRdb re-called the multiplex PCR reads through MiXCR, storing one row per CDR3 protein. The data hold approximately 870,000 distinct CDR3 sequences, with 35% to 40% observed a single time. The sequencing input was blood. The receptors originated from a young man with Graves' hyperthyroidism.

This clonotype was counted between two and nine times. The rearrangement links TRBV12-3 or TRBV12-4 to TRBJ1-5; possibly TRBD1 for D (5 bases). CDR3 length: 14 residues. V lost 4 bases to trimming and J lost 3 bases, with 10 bases between them. CDR3 sequence reads: CASSWGRYNQPQHF. Here the CDR3 DNA reads TGTGCCAGCAGTTGGGGCAGATACAATCAGCCCCAGCATTTT.

This clonotype occurred many times. The chain employs TRBV5-1 and TRBJ1-4; tentatively, D is TRBD1 (5 bases). Trimming pared 1 base from V and 8 bases from J, leaving 15 bases between. Germline CDR1 is SGHRS and CDR2 is YFSETQ. This CDR3 is built from 15 residues. The CDR3 DNA follows: TGCGCCAGCAGCTTGTCCGGCCAGGGTGAGGAAAAACTGTTTTTT. Residues: CASSLSGQGEEKLFF.

On this clonotype itself: One end of the junction is discordant with germline, which a read error may explain. The chain employs TRBV11-2 and TRBJ1-1, with 7 bases fitting TRBD1. The CDR3 totals 15 residues. CDR1 is SGHAT, CDR2 FQNNGV, per germline. CDR3 sequence: CASSQQGSGATEAFF. CDR3 sequence (DNA): TGCGCCAGCAGCCAACAGGGGAGTGGGGCCACTGAAGCTTTCTTT. The whole variable domain, remainder taken from reference TRBV11-2 and TRBJ1-1, is EAGVAQSPRYKIIEKRQSVAFWCNPISGHATLYWYQQILGQGPKLLIQFQNNGVVDDSQLPKDRFSAERLKGVDSTLKIQPAKLEDSAVYLCASSQQGSGATEAFFGQGTRLTVV.

This chain uses TRBV6-1 with TRBJ2-5, with a tentative D call TRBD2 (5 bases). The CDR3 loop spans 14 amino acids. CDR1 is MNHNS, CDR2 SASEGT, per germline. V dropped 0 bases and J dropped 3 bases, with 8 bases sitting between them. Here the CDR3 reads CASSEALVEETQYF. For the CDR3, the DNA is TGTGCCAGCAGTGAAGCACTAGTTGAAGAGACCCAGTACTTC.

V gene TRBV7-9 combines with J gene TRBJ1-2; possible D gene TRBD1, 5 bases. Per the germline V gene, CDR1 is SEHNR and CDR2 is FQNEAQ (reference sequence). The CDR3 is 14 amino acids. V gave up 1 base and J gave up 5 bases, with 11 bases separating them. The CDR3 DNA sequence: TGTGCCAGCAGCTTAGGACCCGGGACGTATGGCTACACCTTC. It is translated as CASSLGPGTYGYTF.

The chain combines TRBV29-1 with TRBJ2-7; D uncertain. Germline V CDR1 and CDR2: SQVTM, ANQGSEA. The V end was cut by 7 bases, the J end by 2 bases, with 9 bases between. This CDR3 contains 11 residues. The CDR3 nucleotides read TGCAGCGCGGACCGTCCCTACGAGCAGTACTTC. It encodes CSADRPYEQYF.

CDR3 DNA sequence: TGTGCCACCAGTGATAGCGGGAGTGTCACCTACAATGAGCAGTTCTTC. Amino acid sequence: CATSDSGSVTYNEQFF. The chain couples TRBV24-1 to TRBJ2-1, with 8 bases that match TRBD2. Germline V gene data show CDR1 as KGHDR and CDR2 as SFDVKD. The CDR3 spans 16 residues. V dropped 3 bases and J dropped 2; count of bases not matched to a gene: 5.

In its sample, this clonotype was seen many times. CDR3 nucleotides: TGTGCCAGTACCACTAGGACAGGGATCAACTATGGCTACACCTTC. Translating it yields CASTTRTGINYGYTF. The rearrangement joins TRBV19 to TRBJ1-2, with 8 bases fitting TRBD1. The CDR3 is 15 residues long. V was pared by 7 bases and J by 2 bases, with 9 bases of the junction left unmatched. Germline values: CDR1 LNHDA, CDR2 SQIVND (reference sequence).

The V gene is TRBV6-1, the J gene TRBJ1-3; D might be TRBD1 (5 bases). This CDR3 comprises 15 residues. Trimming pared 2 bases from V and 3 bases from J, leaving 11 bases between. The germline CDR1 and CDR2 sequences are MNHNS and SASEGT. The CDR3 DNA is TGTGCCAGCAGTGAACGGGGGTTATATGGAAACACCATATATTTT. It translates to CASSERGLYGNTIYF.

Ten or more counts support this clonotype. The chain recombines TRBV7-3 with TRBJ2-7, with 10 bases lining up with TRBD2. This CDR3 contains 14 residues. Germline CDR1 is SGHTA and CDR2 is FQGTGA. Unmatched junction bases numbered 7, after V lost 5 bases and J lost 6 bases. For the CDR3, the DNA is TGTGCCAGCAGCCTTGTGTTAGCGGGGGGCGAGCAGTACTTC. Translated, it gives CASSLVLAGGEQYF.

J is TRBJ2-7 and V is TRBV5-1; no reliable D call. V shed 0 bases and J shed 4 bases, with 11 bases lying between them. CDR1 SGHRS and CDR2 YFSETQ come from the germline V gene. This CDR3 is built from 14 residues. CDR3 region: CASSLGQAFYEQYF. The CDR3 DNA is TGCGCCAGCAGCTTGGGGCAGGCGTTTTACGAGCAGTACTTC.

This clonotype has just one count. V is TRBV29-1 and J is TRBJ2-3; TRBD1 matches at 8 bases. This CDR3 contains 14 residues. CDR1 is SQVTM and CDR2 is ANQGSEA in the germline V gene. The junction had 10 bases not matched to a gene; V was cut back by 4 bases and J by 7 bases. CDR3 protein: CSVVGQGARNTQYF. The CDR3 DNA is TGCAGCGTTGTTGGGCAGGGGGCGCGAAATACGCAGTATTTT.

This chain links TRBV29-1 with TRBJ1-2, with TRBD1 matching over 7 bases. V shed 5 bases and J 6 bases; nucleotides not matched to a gene: 6. The germline V gene encodes CDR1 SQVTM and CDR2 ANQGSEA. The CDR3 sequence is 12 residues long. The CDR3: CSVPTGNHGYTF. CDR3 sequence (DNA): TGCAGCGTTCCGACAGGGAACCATGGCTACACCTTC.

This clonotype has only a few counts. One end of the junction fails to match germline, which may point to a read error. V gene TRBV6-4 combines with J gene TRBJ2-7; no definite D call. The CDR3 spans 12 residues. Germline V gene sequence: CDR1 MRHNA, CDR2 SNTAGT. DNA of the CDR3: TGTGCCAGCAGTTACTCGACGGGCGAGCAGTACTTC. Protein product: CASSYSTGEQYF.

The chain couples TRBV2 to TRBJ2-7; D is ambiguous. Looked up from germline, CDR1 is SNHLY and CDR2 is FYNNEI. Trimming shortened V by 0 bases and J by 2 bases, and 8 bases separated the two germline ends. The length of the CDR3 is 14 residues. The CDR3 nucleotides read TGTGCCAGCAGTGAAGCGCCCGGAACCTACGAGCAGTACTTC. It translates to CASSEAPGTYEQYF.

This clonotype showed up just a few times. A read error may be the cause here, since a much bigger clone is one base away. The gene calls are TRBV6-5 and TRBJ2-5; 7 bases match TRBD1. V lost 0 bases, J lost 2 bases, and 0 bases stayed unmatched. CDR1 and CDR2 from the germline V gene are MNHEY and SVGAGI. The CDR3 runs to 14 residues. Written as DNA, the CDR3 is TGTGCCAGCAGTTACTCGGGACAGCAAGAGACCCAGTACTTC. Its protein product is CASSYSGQQETQYF.

The genes are TRBV6-5 and TRBJ1-3; D call uncertain. This CDR3 is 14 amino acids long. V was shortened by 2 bases and J by 5 bases, with 10 bases between the two germline ends. Germline V gives CDR1 MNHEY, CDR2 SVGAGI. CDR3 in DNA: TGTGCCAGCAGTTACCGCCAGAACAGAAACACCATATATTTT. This translates into CASSYRQNRNTIYF.

Ten or more counts support this clonotype. This chain connects TRBV15 to TRBJ1-5; possible D gene TRBD1, 5 bases. Germline V gene lookup returns CDR1 LNHNV and CDR2 YYDKDF (reference sequence). This CDR3 is built from 17 residues. V gave up 0 bases and J gave up 1 base, with 13 bases separating them. This chain's CDR3 is CATSREFLGESNQPQHF. CDR3 coding DNA: TGTGCCACCAGCAGAGAGTTTCTGGGGGAGAGCAATCAGCCCCAGCATTTT.

This clonotype was counted a few times. The V gene is TRBV7-9, the J gene TRBJ2-5, with D possibly TRBD2 on 6 matching bases. Per germline, CDR1 SEHNR and CDR2 FQNEAQ (reference sequence). This CDR3 is 14 amino acids long. The ends were cut back, 6 bases at V and 9 bases at J, with 20 bases in the middle. In nucleotides, the CDR3 is TGTGCCAGCAGACCAACCGGGACTCCGGGGTCCCAGTACTTC. Amino acids: CASRPTGTPGSQYF.

This clonotype was observed a few times. The chain couples TRBV20-1 to TRBJ1-1; D gene ambiguous. Between the trimmed V and J ends, which lost 7 bases and 1 base, there was a span of 16 bases. Germline V CDR1 and CDR2: DFQATT, SNEGSKA (reference sequence). The CDR3 spans 14 residues. This CDR3 reads CSVLIGRTNTEAFF. In DNA form, the CDR3 reads TGCAGTGTTCTTATTGGACGGACGAACACTGAAGCTTTCTTT.